This TCR beta chain was sequenced during a study of blood T cell repertoires in COVID-19. In the study overall: COVID-19 samples, acute and convalescent, were from the United States, Italy and Spain. Sources were T cells, B-cell-depleted T cells, or PBMCs; the material itself was cDNA or gDNA.

Source study methods: Estimation of nucleated cell counts was performed using reference gene primer amplification. The protocol was immunoSEQ multiplex PCR, while the TCRdb copy is restricted to in-frame clones and leaves out a portion. Clonal size and the V and J genes are those of that table, whereas D and trimming came from the DNA. Of roughly 60,000 clones listed, about nine tenths are singletons. This CDR3 is built from 15 residues. Looked up from germline, CDR1 is MDHEN and CDR2 is SYDVKM. The V gene lost 7 bases and the J gene lost 4 bases, with 19 bases spanning the gap. Enrollment of patients from Seattle took place during active infection, with longitudinal follow-up.

The sequenced sample consisted of peripheral blood. This sequence originates from a man aged 35-49 years with COVID-19, enrolled during active disease. V and J are TRBV28 and TRBJ1-1; D perhaps matches TRBD1 (6 bases). The CDR3 loop reads CASIAGGAAGTEAFF. In nucleotides, the CDR3 is TGTGCCAGCATCGCCGGGGGGGCGGCGGGCACTGAAGCTTTCTTT.